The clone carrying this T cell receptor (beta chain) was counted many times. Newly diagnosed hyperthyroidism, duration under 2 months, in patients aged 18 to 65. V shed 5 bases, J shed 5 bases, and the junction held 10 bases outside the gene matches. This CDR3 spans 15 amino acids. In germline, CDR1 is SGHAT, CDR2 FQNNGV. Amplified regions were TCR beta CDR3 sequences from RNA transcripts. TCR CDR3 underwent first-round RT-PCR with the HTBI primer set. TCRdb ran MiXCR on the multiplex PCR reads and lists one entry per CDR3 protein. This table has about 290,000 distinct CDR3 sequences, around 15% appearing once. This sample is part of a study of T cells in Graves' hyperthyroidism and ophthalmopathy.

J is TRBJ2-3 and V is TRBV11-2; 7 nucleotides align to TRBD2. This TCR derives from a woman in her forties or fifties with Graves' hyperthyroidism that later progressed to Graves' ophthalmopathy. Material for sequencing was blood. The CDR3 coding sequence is TGTGCCAGCAGCCCCGGGACTACGGACCTAGATACGCAGTATTTT. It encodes CASSPGTTDLDTQYF.